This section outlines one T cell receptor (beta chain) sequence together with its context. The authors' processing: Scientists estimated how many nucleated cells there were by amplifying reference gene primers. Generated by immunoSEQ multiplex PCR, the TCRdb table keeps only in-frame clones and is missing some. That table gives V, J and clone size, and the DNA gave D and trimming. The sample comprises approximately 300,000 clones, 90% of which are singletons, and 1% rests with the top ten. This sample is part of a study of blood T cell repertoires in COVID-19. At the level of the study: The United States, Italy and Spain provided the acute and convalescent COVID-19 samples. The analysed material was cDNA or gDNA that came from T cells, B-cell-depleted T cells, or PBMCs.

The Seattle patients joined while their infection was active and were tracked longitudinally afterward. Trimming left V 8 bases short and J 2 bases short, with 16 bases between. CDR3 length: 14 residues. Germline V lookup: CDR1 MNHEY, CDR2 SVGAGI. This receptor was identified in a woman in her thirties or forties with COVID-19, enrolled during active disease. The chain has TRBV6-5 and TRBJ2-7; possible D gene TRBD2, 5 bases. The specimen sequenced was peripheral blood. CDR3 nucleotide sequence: TGTGCCAGCCGTCTAGCCGACACCGCCTACGAGCAGTACTTC. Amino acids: CASRLADTAYEQYF.